The 21 T cell receptor beta chains listed next were all sequenced from one sample in a study of T cell responses to AZD1222 COVID-19 vaccine. Generated by immunoSEQ multiplex PCR, the TCRdb table keeps only in-frame clones and is missing some. This table has 95,000 to 150,000 clones, approximately 92% appearing once. Sample: peripheral blood, taken on day 0 of AZD1222 vaccination. The receptor source for this set is an adult in good health.

The chain recombines TRBV5-6 with TRBJ2-5, with D perhaps matching TRBD1 (6 bases). Trimming left V 3 bases short and J 7 bases short, with 22 bases between. From germline, CDR1 is SGHDT and CDR2 YYEEEE. This CDR3 has 16 amino acids. CDR3 DNA sequence: TGTGCCAGCAGCTCGGGATTACAGGGTCCTGAGGGGACCCAGTACTTC. The encoded protein is CASSSGLQGPEGTQYF.

This clone was found a few times. The chain is built from TRBV10-2 and TRBJ2-7; 8 nucleotides agree with TRBD1. Germline CDR1 reads WSHSY; CDR2 reads SAAADI. The CDR3 is 16 residues long. V was clipped by 7 bases and J by 0 bases; unmatched bases: 11. The CDR3 nucleotides are TGCGCCAGCACTGACCCCGGACAGGGTAGCTCCTACGAGCAGTACTTC. As protein: CASTDPGQGSSYEQYF.

The chain combines TRBV19 with TRBJ1-4; D is unclear. V lost 7 bases to trimming and J lost 0 bases, with 12 bases between them. The CDR3 consists of 15 residues. The germline CDR1 and CDR2 sequences are LNHDA and SQIVND (reference sequence). The CDR3 coding sequence is TGTGCCAGTACCCCCCACGGTGCAACTAATGAAAAACTGTTTTTT. Translation gives CASTPHGATNEKLFF.

V usage is TRBV28 and J usage is TRBJ1-2, with TRBD1 identical over 7 bases. The CDR3 length is 12 residues. Germline V CDR1 and CDR2: MDHEN, SYDVKM. After removal of 11 bases from V and 3 bases from J, the junction contained 6 bases not matched to a gene. The DNA of the CDR3 is TGTGCCTCGAGGGGGACAGACTATGGCTACACCTTC. This encodes CASRGTDYGYTF.

J is TRBJ2-1 and V is TRBV13, with TRBD1 as a possible D gene (6 bases). The germline V gene encodes CDR1 PRHDT and CDR2 FYEKMQ (reference sequence). V shed 4 bases and J shed 9 bases, with 10 bases lying between them. The CDR3 covers 12 residues. CDR3 sequence: CASSSTGPEQFF. CDR3 coding DNA: TGTGCCAGCAGCTCTACAGGGCCTGAGCAGTTCTTC. The variable domain in full, with the rest retrieved from reference TRBV13 and TRBJ2-1, is AAGVIQSPRHLIKEKRETATLKCYPIPRHDTVYWYQQGPGQDPQFLISFYEKMQSDKGSIPDRFSAQQFSDYHSELNMSSLELGDSALYFCASSSTGPEQFFGPGTRLTVL.

V and J are TRBV3-1 (or the pseudogene TRBV3-2) and TRBJ2-1, with 9 bases identical to TRBD1. Unmatched junction bases numbered 4, after V lost 2 bases and J lost 2 bases. CDR1 is LGHDT and CDR2 is YNNKEL in the germline V gene (reference sequence). This CDR3 is 16 amino acids long. CDR3 in DNA: TGTGCCAGCAGCCAAAAAGACAGGGGGGCCTACAATGAGCAGTTCTTC. Residues: CASSQKDRGAYNEQFF.

The chain couples TRBV5-8 to TRBJ1-1; D is possibly TRBD1 (5 bases). The CDR3 is made up of 14 amino acids. The V end was cut by 3 bases, the J end by 0 bases, with 9 bases between. CDR1 and CDR2 (germline): SGHTS, YDEGEE. The chain's CDR3 is CASSSTVMNTEAFF. In nucleotides, the CDR3 is TGTGCCAGCAGCTCGACAGTCATGAACACTGAAGCTTTCTTT.

The chain employs TRBV15 and TRBJ1-2, with D tentatively TRBD1 (5 bases). Germline V gives CDR1 LNHNV, CDR2 YYDKDF (reference sequence). Trimming left V 0 bases short and J 4 bases short, with 12 bases between. The length of the CDR3 is 15 residues. The CDR3 is CATSREGQGAYGYTF. The CDR3, as DNA: TGTGCCACCAGCAGAGAAGGGCAGGGCGCCTATGGCTACACCTTC.

This chain uses TRBV18 with TRBJ2-7; TRBD1 might be the D (5 bases). V lost 3 bases and J 3 bases, leaving 15 bases between the germline ends. From germline, CDR1 is KGHSH and CDR2 LQKENI. This CDR3 region has 15 residues. CDR3 bases: TGTGCCAGCTCACCGGCGCAGGGTGATGGCTACGAGCAGTACTTC. Translating gives CASSPAQGDGYEQYF.

The rearrangement links TRBV19 to TRBJ2-7; D ambiguous. This CDR3 spans 13 amino acids. Trimming stripped 2 bases from V and 1 base from J, with 6 bases between. Germline lookup yields CDR1 LNHDA and CDR2 SQIVND (reference sequence). CDR3: CASSIRRSYEQYF. In nucleotides, the CDR3 is TGTGCCAGTAGTATACGGCGATCCTACGAGCAGTACTTC. Using reference TRBV19 and TRBJ2-7 for the parts outside the CDR3, the full variable domain is DGGITQSPKYLFRKEGQNVTLSCEQNLNHDAMYWYRQDPGQGLRLIYYSQIVNDFQKGDIAEGYSVSREKKESFPLTVTSAQKNPTAFYLCASSIRRSYEQYFGPGTRLTVT.

The genes are TRBV10-3 and TRBJ2-7, with D tentatively TRBD2 (5 bases). The CDR3 contains 14 residues. Trimming removed 8 bases from V and 0 bases from J, with 14 bases in between. Germline V gene lookup returns CDR1 ENHRY and CDR2 SYGVKD. The CDR3 nucleotides read TGTGCCATCTCCCCAGCGGTGGCCTCCTACGAGCAGTACTTC. This gives the protein CAISPAVASYEQYF.

V gene TRBV4-2 combines with J gene TRBJ2-7, with no clear D. The CDR3 runs to 14 residues. Germline V gene sequence: CDR1 LGHNA, CDR2 YNFKEQ. V gave up 0 bases and J gave up 0 bases, with 6 bases separating them. The CDR3 sequence is CASSQDWGSYEQYF. The CDR3 nucleotides read TGTGCCAGCAGCCAAGATTGGGGCTCCTACGAGCAGTACTTC.

This chain connects TRBV6-2 or TRBV6-3 to TRBJ2-1, with 14 bases lining up with TRBD2. Germline V gives CDR1 MNHEY, CDR2 SVGEGT. This CDR3 is built from 16 residues. The J segment lost 12 bases and the V segment lost 0 bases, leaving 7 bases of the junction unmatched. The CDR3 is CASSYSMGTSGGGQFF. DNA for the CDR3: TGTGCCAGCAGTTACTCGATGGGGACTAGCGGGGGTGGGCAGTTCTTC.

The chain couples TRBV11-3 to TRBJ2-7, with 8 bases aligning to TRBD1. The CDR3 runs 16 residues. Germline V lookup: CDR1 SGHNT, CDR2 YENEEA. Trimming cost V 1 base and J 4 bases; bases outside gene matches: 9. The CDR3 coding sequence is TGTGCCAGCAGCTTAGTCACAGGGGGGCCGTGGTACGAGCAGTACTTC. Translation gives CASSLVTGGPWYEQYF. Full variable domain (rest looked up from reference TRBV11-3 and TRBJ2-7): EAGVVQSPRYKIIEKKQPVAFWCNPISGHNTLYWYLQNLGQGPELLIRYENEEAVDDSQLPKDRFSAERLKGVDSTLKIQPAELGDSAVYLCASSLVTGGPWYEQYFGPGTRLTVT.

CDR3 nucleotide sequence: TGTGCCAGCAGCCTACCGGGACCCTCGCTGGTCGAGCAGTACTTC. Translation gives CASSLPGPSLVEQYF. The V gene is TRBV7-2, the J gene TRBJ2-7; D assignment may be TRBD1 or TRBD2 (5 bases each). V was clipped by 5 bases and J by 6 bases, with 20 bases between them. Germline-derived CDR1 and CDR2 are SGHTA and FQGNSA. This CDR3 contains 15 residues.

The V call is TRBV28, the J call TRBJ2-1; unclear D gene. Germline assignment: CDR1 MDHEN and CDR2 SYDVKM. V gave up 6 bases and J gave up 5 bases, with 8 bases separating them. This CDR3 is built from 12 residues. The CDR3 sequence is CASSPANNEQFF. DNA of the CDR3: TGTGCCAGCAGCCCCGCTAACAATGAGCAGTTCTTC.

The table lists this clone with a count of one. The chain has TRBV3-1 (or the pseudogene TRBV3-2) and TRBJ1-5, with TRBD1 matching 8 bases. Germline CDR1 is LGHDT and CDR2 is YNNKEL (reference sequence). The CDR3 is made up of 15 amino acids. V was clipped by 2 bases and J by 5 bases; unmatched bases: 5. CDR3 DNA: TGTGCCAGCAGCCAAACGGACAGGGCCGATCAGCCCCAGCATTTT. It is translated as CASSQTDRADQPQHF.

This chain links TRBV6-1 with TRBJ1-3, with TRBD1 matching 9 bases. The trim removed 0 bases at V and 0 bases at J, leaving 3 bases unmatched. The CDR3 is 17 residues long. Germline CDR1 and CDR2: MNHNS and SASEGT. CDR3 DNA: TGTGCCAGCAGTGAAGCTATACAGGGGGCCTCTGGAAACACCATATATTTT. Translating it yields CASSEAIQGASGNTIYF.

This chain links TRBV21-1 with TRBJ1-4. TRBV21-1 is classified as a pseudogene. This CDR3 region has 15 residues. The CDR3 nucleotides read TGTGCCAGCAGCAAAAGCAGGGGGGGAGGTGAAAAACTGTTTTTT. It specifies CASSKSRGGGEKLFF.

V and J are TRBV13 and TRBJ2-4; tentatively, D is TRBD1 or TRBD2 (5 bases each). Germline V gene sequence: CDR1 PRHDT, CDR2 FYEKMQ (reference sequence). CDR3 size: 14 residues. V lost 2 bases and J 5 bases, leaving 10 bases between the germline ends. The CDR3 region has the DNA TGTGCCAGCAGCTTACCGGGACGAGAAAACATTCAGTACTTC. Its protein product is CASSLPGRENIQYF.

V gene TRBV20-1 combines with J gene TRBJ1-3, with no clear D. The CDR3 is 11 residues long. Looked up from germline, CDR1 is DFQATT and CDR2 is SNEGSKA (reference sequence). In nucleotides, the CDR3 is TGCAGCGGCCTCTCTGGAAACACCATATATTTT. Its protein product is CSGLSGNTIYF.